This T cell receptor (beta chain) was identified in a study of Ad26.COV2.S vaccination and SARS-CoV-2 variants. On the study more broadly: Within the COV1001 Ad26.COV2.S trial arm, the donor was enrolled. Intramuscular Ad26.COV2.S at 5x10^10 or 1x10^11 viral particles.

A note on this clone: Its specificity is unknown.

Treatment defined: approximately 18 received Ad26.COV2.S at low or high dose, single or two shots; several received placebo; per-sample allocation not given. Sampling was done on day 63 after the first vaccine or placebo injection. In the vaccine, an Ad26 vector expressed the SARS-CoV-2 spike of the Wuhan strain. Repertoires were generated with immunoSEQ multiplex PCR, while TCRdb's copy carries only in-frame clones and drops some. Of 440,000 or so clones in the sample, roughly 87% were seen once. Study-wide results and caveats: Participants in the vaccine arm had higher spike-specific TCR breadth; placebo recipients had lower.

The source material was peripheral blood, sampled in a trial of Ad26.COV2.S vaccine versus placebo. This clonotype was obtained from a person aged 18-60 years who received the Ad26.COV2.S COVID-19 vaccine or a placebo.

The CDR3 DNA reads TGTGCCTGGAGTGAACTAGCGGGAGTCACAGATACGCAGTATTTT. This gives the protein CAWSELAGVTDTQYF. V is TRBV30 and J is TRBJ2-3, with 11 bases identical to TRBD2. CDR3 length: 15 amino acids. Germline values: CDR1 GTSNPN, CDR2 SVGIG (reference sequence). The ends lost 1 base at V and 2 bases at J; junction bases unmatched: 2.